This T cell receptor (beta chain) was identified in a study of T-cell memory formation after mild COVID-19. At the level of the study: The two donors had largely donor-specific TCR clusters.

For this clonotype: Its cognate antigen is unknown.

Findings of the study overall: Clones which contracted sat mainly in CM and EM if CD4+, and in EMRA if CD8+. Balance between CD4 and CD8 was seen in clones contracting day 15 to 85, and a CD4+ lean was seen in later expanders.

cDNA libraries for TCR alpha and TCR beta, carrying sample barcodes and UMIs, came from 5'RACE with constant-segment primers. TCRdb fed the 5' RACE reads into MiXCR, producing one record per CDR3 protein. In the table there are more than 250,000 distinct CDR3 sequences, more than 15% of which are singletons. Trimming removed 5 bases at V and 5 bases at J, with 8 bases between. CDR3 length equals 12 residues. Per the germline V gene, CDR1 is SGHVS and CDR2 is FQNEAQ. This chain uses TRBV7-8 with TRBJ2-3; D is uncertain. The material sequenced was PBMCs or a T cell subset sorted from them (not recorded which). The clonotype was recovered from a man aged 18 to 30 who had mild COVID-19 (a few samples of this study predate the infection). Cell type and time point are not known. CDR3 DNA sequence: TGTGCCAGCAGCCAAAACTTAGATACGCAGTATTTT. This encodes CASSQNLDTQYF.